This T cell receptor beta chain was obtained from a study of cytomegalovirus exposure and HLA in healthy donors. Turning to the study itself: Most donors, 80% to 90% of a few hundred genotyped, fell in the Caucasian-associated ancestry cluster.

The PCR made use of 60 Vbeta and 13 Jbeta primers. Clones were read by immunoSEQ multiplex PCR, and TCRdb kept only the in-frame ones, dropping some. This sample yields 160,000 or so clones, of which 70% to 85% are seen a single time; less than 2.5% belongs to the top ten. About this clone itself: Other DNA sequences in the same sample also yield this CDR3.

The CDR3 totals 14 residues. Germline loops: CDR1 LNHNV, CDR2 YYDKDF (reference sequence). V gave up 3 bases and J gave up 5 bases, with 13 bases separating them. This TCR was recovered from a human donor in good health. The V call is TRBV15, the J call TRBJ1-2; a weak D match, TRBD1 (6 bases). Sequenced sample: PBMCs. The CDR3 DNA reads as TGTGCCACCAGCAGGACCGGGACACAATATGGCTACACCTTC. Amino acids: CATSRTGTQYGYTF.